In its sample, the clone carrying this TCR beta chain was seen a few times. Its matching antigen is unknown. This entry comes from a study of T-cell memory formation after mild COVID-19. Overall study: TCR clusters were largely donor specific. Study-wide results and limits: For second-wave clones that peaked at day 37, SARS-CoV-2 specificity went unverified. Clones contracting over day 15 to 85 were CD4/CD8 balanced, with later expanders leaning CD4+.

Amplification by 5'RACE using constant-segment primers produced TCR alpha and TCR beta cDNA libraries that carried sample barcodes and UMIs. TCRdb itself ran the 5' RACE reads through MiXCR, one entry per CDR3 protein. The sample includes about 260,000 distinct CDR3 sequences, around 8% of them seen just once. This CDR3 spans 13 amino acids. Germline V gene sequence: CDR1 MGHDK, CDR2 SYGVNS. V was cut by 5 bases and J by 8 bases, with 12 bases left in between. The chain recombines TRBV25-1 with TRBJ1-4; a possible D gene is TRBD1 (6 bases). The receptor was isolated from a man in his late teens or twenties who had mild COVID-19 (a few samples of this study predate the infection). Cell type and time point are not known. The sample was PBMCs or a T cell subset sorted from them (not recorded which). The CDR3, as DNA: TGTGCCAGCAGTACCCCAGGGGACGAAAAACTGTTTTTT. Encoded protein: CASSTPGDEKLFF.